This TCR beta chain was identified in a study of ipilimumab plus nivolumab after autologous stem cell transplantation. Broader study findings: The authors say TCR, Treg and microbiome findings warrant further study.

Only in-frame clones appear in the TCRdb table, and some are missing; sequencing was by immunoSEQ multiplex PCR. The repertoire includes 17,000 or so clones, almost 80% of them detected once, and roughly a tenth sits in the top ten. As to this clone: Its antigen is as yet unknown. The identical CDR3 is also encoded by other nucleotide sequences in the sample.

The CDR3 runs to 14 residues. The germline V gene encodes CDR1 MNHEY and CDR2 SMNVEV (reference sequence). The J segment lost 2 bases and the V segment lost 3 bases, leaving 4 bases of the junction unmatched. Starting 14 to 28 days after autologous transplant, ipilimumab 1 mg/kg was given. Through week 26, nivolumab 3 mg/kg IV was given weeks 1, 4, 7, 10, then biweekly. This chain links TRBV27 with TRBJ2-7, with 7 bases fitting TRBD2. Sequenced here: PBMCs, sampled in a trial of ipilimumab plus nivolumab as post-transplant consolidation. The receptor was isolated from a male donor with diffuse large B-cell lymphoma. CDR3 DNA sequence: TGTGCCAGCAGTTTGGGGAGGGACGCCTACGAGCAGTACTTC. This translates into CASSLGRDAYEQYF.